A few counts support the clone carrying this T cell receptor beta chain. In each case, RNA was isolated and then reverse transcribed into cDNA as the sequencing template. TCRdb's table, derived via immunoSEQ multiplex PCR, lists solely in-frame clones and lacks some. The table records 250,000 to 300,000 clones, over 45% of them present only once. The sample comes from a study of CD8+ T cells in alopecia areata. In germline, CDR1 is DFQATT, CDR2 SNEGSKA (reference sequence). The length of the CDR3 is 11 residues. V lost 5 bases, J lost 6 bases, and 9 bases lay in between. Treatment: oral pan-JAK inhibitor, 5-10 mg twice daily.

The V and J genes are TRBV20-1 and TRBJ2-3, with D hard to call. Source: CD4+ T cells sorted from blood, taken at week 24, from a patient treated with tofacitinib. This TCR derives from a human donor with alopecia areata. This CDR3 reads CSAETYDTQYF. The CDR3 bases are TGCAGTGCTGAGACATATGATACGCAGTATTTT.